This T cell receptor beta chain derives from a study of blood T cell repertoires in COVID-19. Here immunoSEQ multiplex PCR was the method, and the copy in TCRdb shows in-frame clones only, minus some. The sample holds 150,000 to 200,000 clones, 60% to 85% seen once. This clone occurred once. Germline CDR1 is MDHEN and CDR2 is SYDVKM. CDR3 length: 15 residues. Losses at the gene ends were 3 bases for V and 6 bases for J; bases not matched to a gene: 8. The chain has TRBV28 and TRBJ1-5; 7 bases are a match to TRBD1. Sequencing was done on a sample of peripheral blood. The sequence derives from a man in his 70s with acute or convalescent COVID-19. The CDR3 nucleotides are TGTGCCAGCAGTTTTGGGCAGGGGGTTAGTCAGCCCCAGCATTTT. This codes for CASSFGQGVSQPQHF.